This record concerns one TCR beta chain sequence. Here immunoSEQ multiplex PCR was the method, and the copy in TCRdb shows in-frame clones only, minus some. The sample has 100,000 to 150,000 clones, roughly 84% seen once. The record originates from a study of control samples from healthy donors and cancer patients. The germline gives CDR1 KGHDR, CDR2 SFDVKD. Losses at the gene ends were 4 bases for V and 1 base for J; bases not matched to a gene: 3. CDR3 length: 14 residues. This receptor was identified in a man in his forties or fifties in good health. The chain combines TRBV24-1 with TRBJ2-7, with 7 bases lining up with TRBD1. The sample consisted of blood. DNA of the CDR3: TGTGCCACCAGTGACCCGGGACAGTCCTACGAGCAGTACTTC. Its protein product is CATSDPGQSYEQYF.